The clone carrying this T cell receptor beta chain was found a few times. The antigen is unknown. Sequenced material consisted of expressed TCRB transcripts (all of the isolated RNA was reverse transcribed). The protocol was immunoSEQ multiplex PCR, while the TCRdb copy is restricted to in-frame clones and leaves out a portion. The data show around 710,000 clones, 9.5% to 15% seen once. The data belong to a study of beta chain features in type 1 diabetes. Study results and limitations: Sequencing the cDNA could make cells with high TCR expression show up more than they should. Type 1 diabetes patients had moderately but significantly shorter TCRB CDR3s in all four CD4+ subsets.

The CDR3 length is 14 residues. The V gene's germline CDR1 is SGHRS and CDR2 YFSETQ. V was clipped by 9 bases and J by 4 bases; unmatched bases: 5. This receptor was taken from a man aged 25-45 years with type 1 diabetes. The specimen sequenced was naive CD4+ T cells from blood. This chain connects TRBV5-1 to TRBJ2-1, with 12 bases matching TRBD2. The CDR3 spells CATRLAGEYNEQFF. The CDR3, as DNA: TGCGCCACACGACTAGCGGGAGAGTACAATGAGCAGTTCTTC.